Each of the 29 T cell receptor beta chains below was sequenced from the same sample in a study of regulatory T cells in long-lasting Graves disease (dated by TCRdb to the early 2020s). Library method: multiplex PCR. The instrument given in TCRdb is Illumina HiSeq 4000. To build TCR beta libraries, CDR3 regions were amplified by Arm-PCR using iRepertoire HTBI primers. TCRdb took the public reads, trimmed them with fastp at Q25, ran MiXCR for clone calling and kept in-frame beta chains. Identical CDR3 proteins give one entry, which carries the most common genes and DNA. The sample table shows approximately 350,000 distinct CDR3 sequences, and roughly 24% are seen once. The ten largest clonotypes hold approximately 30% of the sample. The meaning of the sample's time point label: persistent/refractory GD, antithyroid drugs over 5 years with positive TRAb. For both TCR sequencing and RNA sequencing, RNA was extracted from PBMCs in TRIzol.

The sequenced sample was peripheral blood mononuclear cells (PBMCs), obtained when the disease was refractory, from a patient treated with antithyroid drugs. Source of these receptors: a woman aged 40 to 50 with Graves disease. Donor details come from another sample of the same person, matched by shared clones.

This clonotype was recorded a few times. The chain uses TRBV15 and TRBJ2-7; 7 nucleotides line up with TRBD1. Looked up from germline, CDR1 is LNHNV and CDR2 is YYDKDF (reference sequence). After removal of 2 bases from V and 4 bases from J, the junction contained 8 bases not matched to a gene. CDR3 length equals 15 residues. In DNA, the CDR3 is TGTGCCACCAGCAGATGGAAGGGACAGAAGTACGAGCAGTACTTC. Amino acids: CATSRWKGQKYEQYF.

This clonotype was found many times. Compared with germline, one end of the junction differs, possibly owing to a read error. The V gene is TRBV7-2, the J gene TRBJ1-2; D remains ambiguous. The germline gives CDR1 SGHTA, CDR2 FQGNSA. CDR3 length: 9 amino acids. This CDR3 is CASSPWTAF. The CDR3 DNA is TGTGCCAGCAGCCCTTGGACGGCTTTC.

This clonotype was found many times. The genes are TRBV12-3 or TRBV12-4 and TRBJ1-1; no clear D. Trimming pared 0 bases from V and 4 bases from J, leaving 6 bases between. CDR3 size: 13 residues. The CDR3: CASSLAVPTEAFF. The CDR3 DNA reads TGTGCCAGCAGTTTAGCCGTGCCCACTGAAGCTTTCTTT.

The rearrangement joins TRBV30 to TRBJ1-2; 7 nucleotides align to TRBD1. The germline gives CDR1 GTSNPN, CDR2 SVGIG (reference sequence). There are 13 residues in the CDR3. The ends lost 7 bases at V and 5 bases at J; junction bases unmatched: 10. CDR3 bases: TGTGCCTACAATCCCGGGACAGAGTATGGCTACACCTTC. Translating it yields CAYNPGTEYGYTF. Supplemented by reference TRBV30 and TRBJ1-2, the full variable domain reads SQTIHQWPATLVQPVGSPLSLECTVEGTSNPNLYWYRQAAGRGLQLLFYSVGIGQISSEVPQNLSASRPQDRQFILSSKKLLLSDSGFYLCAYNPGTEYGYTFGSGTRLTVV.

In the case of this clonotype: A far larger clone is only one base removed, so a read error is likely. Here the CDR3 DNA reads TGTGCCAGCAGTTTATCTGTGTGGCTAGTGGGCTACGAGCAGTACTTC. Translating gives CASSLSVWLVGYEQYF. The V call is TRBV28, the J call TRBJ2-5; no clear D gene. The J call is in doubt because the DNA end fits TRBJ2-7 better. CDR1 MDHEN and CDR2 SYDVKM come from the germline V gene. This CDR3 region has 16 residues.

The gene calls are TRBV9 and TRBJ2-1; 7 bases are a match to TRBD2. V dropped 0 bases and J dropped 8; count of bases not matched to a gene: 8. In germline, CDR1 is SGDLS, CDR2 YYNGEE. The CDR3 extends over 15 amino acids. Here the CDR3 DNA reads TGTGCCAGCAGCGTAGGAGGCGGGAGAGGGGATGAGCAGTTCTTC. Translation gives CASSVGGGRGDEQFF.

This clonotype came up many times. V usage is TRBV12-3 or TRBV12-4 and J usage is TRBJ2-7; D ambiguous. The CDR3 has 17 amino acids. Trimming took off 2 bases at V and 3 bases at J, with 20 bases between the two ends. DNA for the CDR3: TGTGCCAGCAGTTTATTGGCGGATTGGACCCCCGTCTACGAGCAGTACTTC. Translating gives CASSLLADWTPVYEQYF.

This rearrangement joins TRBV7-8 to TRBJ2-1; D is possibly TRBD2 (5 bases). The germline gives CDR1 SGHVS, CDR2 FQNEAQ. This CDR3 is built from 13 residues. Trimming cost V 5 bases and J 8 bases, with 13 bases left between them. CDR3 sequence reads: CASSRGLRDEQFF. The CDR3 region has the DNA TGTGCCAGCAGCCGTGGACTCCGGGATGAGCAGTTCTTC.

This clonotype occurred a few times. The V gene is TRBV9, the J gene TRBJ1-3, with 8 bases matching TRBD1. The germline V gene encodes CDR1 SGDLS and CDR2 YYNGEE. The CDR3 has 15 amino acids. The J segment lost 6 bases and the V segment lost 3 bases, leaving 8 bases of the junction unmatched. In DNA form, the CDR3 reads TGTGCCAGCAGCGCCATCGACAGGGGTGAAAACACCATATATTTT. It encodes CASSAIDRGENTIYF.

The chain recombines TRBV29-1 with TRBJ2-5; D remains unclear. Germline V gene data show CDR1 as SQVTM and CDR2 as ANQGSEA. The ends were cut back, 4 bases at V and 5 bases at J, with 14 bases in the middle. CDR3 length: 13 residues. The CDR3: CSVGGRFSETQYF. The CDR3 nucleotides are TGCAGCGTTGGAGGCCGCTTCTCGGAGACCCAGTACTTC.

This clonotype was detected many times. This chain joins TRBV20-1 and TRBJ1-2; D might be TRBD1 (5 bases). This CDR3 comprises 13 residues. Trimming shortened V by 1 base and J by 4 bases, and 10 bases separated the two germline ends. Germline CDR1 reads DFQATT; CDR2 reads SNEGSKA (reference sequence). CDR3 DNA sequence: TGCAGTGCTAGAGTAGGGGTAGGCTATGGCTACACCTTC. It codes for CSARVGVGYGYTF.

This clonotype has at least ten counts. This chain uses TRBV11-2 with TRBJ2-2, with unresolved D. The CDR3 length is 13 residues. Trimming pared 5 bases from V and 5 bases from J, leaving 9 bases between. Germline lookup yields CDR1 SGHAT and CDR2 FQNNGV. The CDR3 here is CASSGIQTGELFF. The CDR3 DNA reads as TGTGCCAGCAGCGGGATCCAGACCGGGGAGCTGTTTTTT.

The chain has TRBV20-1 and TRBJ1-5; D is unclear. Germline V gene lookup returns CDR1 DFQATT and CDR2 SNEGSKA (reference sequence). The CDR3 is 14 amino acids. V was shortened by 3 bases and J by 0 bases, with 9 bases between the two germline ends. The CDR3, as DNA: TGCAGTGCTAGTTCCGTCTATAGCAATCAGCCCCAGCATTTT. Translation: CSASSVYSNQPQHF.

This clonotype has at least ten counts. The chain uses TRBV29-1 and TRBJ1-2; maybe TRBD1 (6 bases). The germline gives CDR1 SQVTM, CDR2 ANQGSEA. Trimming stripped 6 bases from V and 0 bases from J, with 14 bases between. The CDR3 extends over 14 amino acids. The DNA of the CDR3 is TGCAGCGTCCCGTGGACAGCGGCTAACTATGGCTACACCTTC. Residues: CSVPWTAANYGYTF.

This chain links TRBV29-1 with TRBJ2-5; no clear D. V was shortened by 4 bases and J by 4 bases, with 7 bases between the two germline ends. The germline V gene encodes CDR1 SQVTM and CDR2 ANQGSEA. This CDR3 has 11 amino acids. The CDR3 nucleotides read TGCAGCGTTGCCAGGCCAGAGACCCAGTACTTC. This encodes CSVARPETQYF.

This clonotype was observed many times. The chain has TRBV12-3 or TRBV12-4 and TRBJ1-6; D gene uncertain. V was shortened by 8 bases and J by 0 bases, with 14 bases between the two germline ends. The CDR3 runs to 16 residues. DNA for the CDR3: TGTGCCAGCCTCCCGGGCAGCCGCTCCTATAATTCACCCCTCCACTTT. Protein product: CASLPGSRSYNSPLHF.

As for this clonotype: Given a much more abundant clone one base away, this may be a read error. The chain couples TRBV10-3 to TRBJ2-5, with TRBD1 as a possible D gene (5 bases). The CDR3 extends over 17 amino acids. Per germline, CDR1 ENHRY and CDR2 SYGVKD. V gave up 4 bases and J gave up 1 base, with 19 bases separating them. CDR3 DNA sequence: TGTGCCATCAGTGTCAGGGTGGGTTTACGAGGCCAAGAGACCCAGTACTTC. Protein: CAISVRVGLRGQETQYF.

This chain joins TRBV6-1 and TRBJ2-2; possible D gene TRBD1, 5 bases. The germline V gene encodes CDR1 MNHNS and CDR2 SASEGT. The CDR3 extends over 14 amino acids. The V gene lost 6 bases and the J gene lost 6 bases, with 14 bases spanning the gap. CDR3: CASRKSQGSGELFF. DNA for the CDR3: TGTGCCAGCAGAAAATCCCAGGGATCCGGGGAGCTGTTTTTT.

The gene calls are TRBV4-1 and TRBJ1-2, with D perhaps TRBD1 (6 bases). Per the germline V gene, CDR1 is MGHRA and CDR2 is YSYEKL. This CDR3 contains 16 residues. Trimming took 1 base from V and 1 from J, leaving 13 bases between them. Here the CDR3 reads CASSQAGGGHNYGYTF. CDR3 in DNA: TGCGCCAGCAGCCAAGCCGGGGGGGGACATAACTATGGCTACACCTTC.

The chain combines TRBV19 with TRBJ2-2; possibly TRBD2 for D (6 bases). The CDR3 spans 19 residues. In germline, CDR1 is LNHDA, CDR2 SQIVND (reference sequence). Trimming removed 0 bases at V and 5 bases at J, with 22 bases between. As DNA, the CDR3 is TGTGCCAGTAGTATAGAGGGCCCCTTTAGCGGAGGGTCTACCGGGGAGCTGTTTTTT. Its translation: CASSIEGPFSGGSTGELFF.

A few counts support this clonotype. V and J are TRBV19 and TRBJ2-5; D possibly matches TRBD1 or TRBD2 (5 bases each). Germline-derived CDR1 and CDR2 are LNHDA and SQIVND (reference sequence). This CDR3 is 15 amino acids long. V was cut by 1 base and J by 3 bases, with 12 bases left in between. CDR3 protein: CASSIGGAREETQYF. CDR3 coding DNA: TGTGCCAGTAGTATAGGAGGGGCTAGGGAAGAGACCCAGTACTTC.

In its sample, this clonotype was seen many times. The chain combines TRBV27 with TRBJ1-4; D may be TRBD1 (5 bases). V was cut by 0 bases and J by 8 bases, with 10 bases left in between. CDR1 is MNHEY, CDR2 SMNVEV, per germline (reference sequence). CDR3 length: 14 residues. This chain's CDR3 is CASSLSGRGEKLFF. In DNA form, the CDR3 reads TGTGCCAGCAGTTTATCAGGGAGGGGAGAAAAACTGTTTTTT.

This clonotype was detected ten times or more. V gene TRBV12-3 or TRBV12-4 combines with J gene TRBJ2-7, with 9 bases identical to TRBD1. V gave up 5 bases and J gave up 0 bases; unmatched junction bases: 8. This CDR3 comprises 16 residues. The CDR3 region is CASSHSGTGYSYEQYF. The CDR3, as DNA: TGTGCCAGCAGTCATTCCGGGACAGGGTACTCCTACGAGCAGTACTTC.

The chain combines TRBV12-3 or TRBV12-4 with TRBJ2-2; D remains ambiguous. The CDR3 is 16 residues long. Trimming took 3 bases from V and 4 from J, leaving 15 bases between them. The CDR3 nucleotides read TGTGCCAGCAGTTTGATTATGAAGGCGGCCACCGGGGAGCTGTTTTTT. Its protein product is CASSLIMKAATGELFF.

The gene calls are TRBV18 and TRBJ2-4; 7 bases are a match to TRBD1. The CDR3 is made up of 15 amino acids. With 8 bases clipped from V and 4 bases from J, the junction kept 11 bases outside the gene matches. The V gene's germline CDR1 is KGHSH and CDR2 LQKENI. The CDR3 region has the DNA TGTGCCAGCCTTCAACCGGGACAGCTGAAAAACATTCAGTACTTC. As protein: CASLQPGQLKNIQYF.

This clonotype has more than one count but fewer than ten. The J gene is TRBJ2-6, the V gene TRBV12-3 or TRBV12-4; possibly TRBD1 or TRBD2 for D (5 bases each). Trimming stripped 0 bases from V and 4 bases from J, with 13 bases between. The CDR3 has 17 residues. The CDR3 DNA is TGTGCCAGCAGTTTAGCGCTGGGGGATCCCGGGGCCAACGTCCTGACTTTC. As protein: CASSLALGDPGANVLTF.

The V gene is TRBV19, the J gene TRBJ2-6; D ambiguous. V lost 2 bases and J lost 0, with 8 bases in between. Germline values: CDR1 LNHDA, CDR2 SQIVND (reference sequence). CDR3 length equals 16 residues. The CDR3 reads CASSISILSGANVLTF. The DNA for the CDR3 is TGTGCCAGTAGTATAAGCATTCTCTCTGGGGCCAACGTCCTGACTTTC.

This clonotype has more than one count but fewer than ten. Here the CDR3 reads CASSQDPQGQTQYF. The CDR3 coding sequence is TGTGCCAGCAGCCAAGATCCACAGGGGCAGACCCAGTACTTC. The chain joins TRBV3-1 to TRBJ2-5; 7 nucleotides match TRBD1. This CDR3 comprises 14 residues. The trim removed 0 bases at V and 6 bases at J, leaving 4 bases unmatched. Germline-derived CDR1 and CDR2 are LGHDT and YNNKEL (reference sequence).

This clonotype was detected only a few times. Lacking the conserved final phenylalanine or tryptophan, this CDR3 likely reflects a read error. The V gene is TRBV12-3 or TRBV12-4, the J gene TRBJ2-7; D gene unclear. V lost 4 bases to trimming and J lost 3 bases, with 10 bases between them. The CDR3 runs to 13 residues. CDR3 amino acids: CASSWVHGYEQYS. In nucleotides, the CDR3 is TGTGCCAGCAGTTGGGTACACGGCTACGAGCAGTACTCC.